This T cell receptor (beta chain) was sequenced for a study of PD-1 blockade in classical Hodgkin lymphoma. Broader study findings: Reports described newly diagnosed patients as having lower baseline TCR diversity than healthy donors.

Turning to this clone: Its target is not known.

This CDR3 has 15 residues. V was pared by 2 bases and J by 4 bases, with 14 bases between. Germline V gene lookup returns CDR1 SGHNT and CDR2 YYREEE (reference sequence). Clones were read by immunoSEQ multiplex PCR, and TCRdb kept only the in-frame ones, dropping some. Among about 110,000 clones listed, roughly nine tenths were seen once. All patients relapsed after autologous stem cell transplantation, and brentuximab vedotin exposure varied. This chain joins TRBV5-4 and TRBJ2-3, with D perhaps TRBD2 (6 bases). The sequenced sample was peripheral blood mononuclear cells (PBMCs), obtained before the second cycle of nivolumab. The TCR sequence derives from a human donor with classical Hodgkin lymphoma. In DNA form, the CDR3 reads TGTGCCAGCAGCTTTAGCACGGGAGAAGCAGATACGCAGTATTTT. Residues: CASSFSTGEADTQYF.